Listed here are 3 T cell receptor beta chains from one sample, sequenced in a study of blood T cell repertoires in COVID-19. Profiled with immunoSEQ multiplex PCR; TCRdb holds only in-frame clones, not every one. Here the sample spans tens of thousands of clones, less than 85% being singletons. The specimen was peripheral blood. The receptors stem from a man in his forties or fifties with acute or convalescent COVID-19.

This sequence joins TRBV6-5 and TRBJ1-6; 11 bases fit TRBD1. The V gene end was trimmed by 10 bases and the J gene end by 6 bases; junction bases not matched to a gene: 2. The CDR3 covers 13 residues. Germline-derived CDR1 and CDR2 are MNHEY and SVGAGI. This chain's CDR3 is CATGTGGNSPLHF. The CDR3 nucleotides are TGTGCCACCGGGACAGGGGGTAATTCACCCCTCCACTTT.

The chain combines TRBV6-5 with TRBJ2-7; the match to TRBD2 covers 10 bases. Germline values: CDR1 MNHEY, CDR2 SVGAGI. CDR3 length: 12 amino acids. The V gene end was trimmed by 5 bases and the J gene end by 7 bases; junction bases not matched to a gene: 2. CDR3 region: CASSRTSGEQYF. The DNA for the CDR3 is TGTGCCAGCAGTCGGACTAGCGGTGAGCAGTACTTC.

As for this clone: The DNA is left out, because the CDR3 cannot be placed on it with certainty; the CDR3 is given as TCRdb lists it. The V gene is TRBV6-5, the J gene TRBJ1-1; TRBD1 is the table's D call and was not checked against the DNA. From germline, CDR1 is MNHEY and CDR2 SVGAGI. The CDR3 numbers 14 amino acids, ends counted. The CDR3 region is CASSLDNSNTEAFF.